Described below is a single T cell receptor (beta chain) sequence and its context. The antigen it binds to is not known. The sample holds no much larger clone one base away, and base qualities are not on file. Whole blood was collected in K2EDTA tubes by collaborating institutions according to the institutions' own protocols. For TCRbeta analysis, collaborators shipped samples in one of three forms: frozen whole blood, isolated PBMCs, or DNA extracted from either of those sample types. The immunoSEQ Assay, a bias-controlled multiplex PCR, was used to amplify TCRbeta CDR3 regions from genomic DNA. Regarding the original processing steps: Nucleated cell counts per sample were estimated from amplification of reference gene primers within the assay. To quantify the absolute abundance of each unique TCRbeta CDR3 rearrangement, sequence reads were collapsed and filtered. For each sample, productive Simpson clonality was calculated as the square root of Simpson's diversity index over productive rearrangements. TCRdb retrieved this table from immuneACCESS and kept in-frame rearrangements only. Not all clones are present; in checked studies, unresolved V genes account for under half, and no reason is known for the remainder. V and J calls and clone size are as listed in that table; D and trimming were resolved from the DNA. Here the sample has approximately 190,000 clones; 84% occur a single time. The ten largest make up 14% of the sample.

CDR1 and CDR2 were assigned from the germline V gene as SNHLY and FYNNEI. V is shortened by 6 bases, J by 4 bases, and the region joining them spans 8 bases. There are 12 amino acids in the CDR3, from cysteine to phenylalanine inclusive. Only the CDR3 part of the read is kept: 36 bases, read in frame from the first base. The source of the sample is a study of blood T cell repertoires in COVID-19 (dated by TCRdb to the early 2020s). For the wider study: Samples covering the acute and convalescent phases of COVID-19 were provided by collaborators in the United States, Italy and Spain. Nearly every sample came with metadata listing a de-identified subject ID, COVID-19 status, age in years and sex. Where available, HLA class I and class II types were taken from metadata supplied by the sample provider and were not determined by assay-based typing. The repertoires were made available in a free public database intended to serve as a resource for research on the immune response to SARS-CoV-2. The material from the prospective study consisted of cDNA or gDNA derived from T cells, B-cell-depleted T cells, or PBMCs. Deeply sampled blood TCRbeta repertoires from subjects exposed to, actively infected with, or recovered from COVID-19 were included in the dataset. Samples were obtained from the ongoing ImmuneRACE study (first 160 participants) and from about 1,300 subjects provided by 6 global collaborators.

Beyond this particular receptor, the publication reports: The amount of clinical and demographic metadata varied by source and participant and was provided uncurated.

The chain joins TRBV2 to TRBJ2-3; the D gene cannot be resolved reliably. Material: peripheral blood. The source is a man aged 30 to 45 with active or convalescent COVID-19. The DNA sequence is given as TGTGCCAGCAGGCGGAGTTCAGATACGCAGTATTTT. Translated, this is CASRRSSDTQYF.